This T cell receptor beta chain emerged from a study of neurological immune-mediated disorders. This clonotype was detected many times. TCRdb reprocessed the 5' RACE reads via MiXCR and lists one record per CDR3 protein. The profile shows 60,000 to 90,000 distinct CDR3 sequences, 10% to 13% of them singletons. As to time point: longitudinal time-point 1 (baseline). Trimming took 6 bases from V and 7 from J; bases not matched to a gene: 11. Germline loops: CDR1 MNHEY, CDR2 SMNVEV (reference sequence). There are 15 residues in the CDR3. V usage is TRBV27 and J usage is TRBJ2-2, with TRBD1 matching 7 bases. The material sequenced was PBMCs. The origin of this receptor is a man in his thirties or forties in good health. The CDR3: CASSVGGVGYGELFF. The CDR3 nucleotides are TGTGCCAGCAGCGTAGGGGGCGTCGGGTACGGGGAGCTGTTTTTT.